This note documents a single T cell receptor beta chain sequence. The sample comes from a study of blood T cell repertoires in COVID-19. Background on the study: COVID-19 samples collected from the United States, Italy and Spain covered acute and convalescent phases. T cells, B-cell-depleted T cells, or PBMCs supplied cDNA or gDNA.

Germline V gene data show CDR1 as SGHRS and CDR2 as YFSETQ. The ends lost 0 bases at V and 5 bases at J; junction bases unmatched: 0. The CDR3 length is 13 residues. The authors' processing: For nucleated cells, counts were estimated from reference gene primer amplification. Sequencing used immunoSEQ multiplex PCR; TCRdb keeps in-frame clones, though not all of them. That table is the source of V, J and clone size, and D and trimming were worked out from the DNA. The data show around 67,000 clones, with 70% to 90% seen just once and more than 1.5% held by the top ten. The material sequenced was peripheral blood. The clonotype was recovered from a woman of 80 years or more with active or convalescent COVID-19. The chain is built from TRBV5-1 and TRBJ2-5; 8 bases fit TRBD2. The chain's CDR3 is CASSLGGRETQYF. DNA of the CDR3: TGCGCCAGCAGCTTGGGCGGGAGGGAGACCCAGTACTTC.